This passage covers 22 T cell receptor beta chains from one sample sequenced in a study of early T cells in non-severe SARS-CoV-2 infection. TCRdb passed the 5' RACE reads through MiXCR, listing each CDR3 protein once. Of some 75,000 distinct CDR3 sequences in the sample, about 13% are singletons; the top ten hold approximately 1.3%. Sequencing input: whole blood. The receptors shown here come from an adult who was a healthcare worker with PCR-confirmed SARS-CoV-2 infection or an uninfected control (not recorded which).

The chain combines TRBV6-2 or TRBV6-3 with TRBJ1-3; no clear D gene. The CDR3 is made up of 15 amino acids. V dropped 3 bases and J dropped 0 bases, with 9 bases sitting between them. Germline loops: CDR1 MNHEY, CDR2 SVGEGT. As DNA, the CDR3 is TGTGCCAGCAGTTATGGTTCTCACTCTGGAAACACCATATATTTT. It is translated as CASSYGSHSGNTIYF.

In its sample, this clonotype was seen many times. The gene calls are TRBV4-3 and TRBJ1-2; D not resolved. V was shortened by 0 bases and J by 0 bases, with 20 bases between the two germline ends. Looked up from germline, CDR1 is LGHNA and CDR2 is YSLEER. This CDR3 is built from 19 residues. CDR3 sequence reads: CASSQDRGTATKANYGYTF. The CDR3 DNA reads as TGCGCCAGCAGCCAAGATCGCGGTACAGCGACCAAAGCTAACTATGGCTACACCTTC.

This sequence joins TRBV11-3 and TRBJ2-1; 9 positions agree with TRBD1. The CDR3 consists of 15 residues. Germline V gives CDR1 SGHNT, CDR2 YENEEA. V lost 5 bases to trimming and J lost 7 bases; unmatched junction nucleotides: 9. CDR3 DNA: TGTGCCAGCAGCGAACAGGGACAGGGAAAAAATGAGCAGTTCTTC. Translated: CASSEQGQGKNEQFF.

V usage is TRBV7-6 and J usage is TRBJ2-7, with TRBD2 matching 11 bases. The trim removed 1 base at V and 0 bases at J, leaving 2 bases unmatched. This CDR3 has 16 amino acids. Germline V gives CDR1 SGHVS, CDR2 FNYEAQ. The CDR3 DNA reads as TGTGCCAGCAGCTTAGAGACTAGCGGGGCCTCCTACGAGCAGTACTTC. This translates into CASSLETSGASYEQYF. The entire variable domain, with the rest obtained from reference TRBV7-6 and TRBJ2-7, is as follows: GAGVSQSPRYKVTKRGQDVALRCDPISGHVSLYWYRQALGQGPEFLTYFNYEAQQDKSGLPNDRFSAERPEGSISTLTIQRTEQRDSAMYRCASSLETSGASYEQYFGPGTRLTVT.

Ten or more counts support this clonotype. The genes are TRBV5-1 and TRBJ2-7, with TRBD2 identical over 8 bases. Germline V gene lookup returns CDR1 SGHRS and CDR2 YFSETQ. The CDR3 has 14 amino acids. V shed 5 bases, J shed 0 bases, and the junction held 4 bases outside the gene matches. The CDR3 bases are TGCGCCAGCAGGTTGAGCGGGGGCTCCTACGAGCAGTACTTC. As protein: CASRLSGGSYEQYF.

This clonotype was seen a handful of times. The rearrangement joins TRBV6-6 to TRBJ2-5; maybe TRBD2 (6 bases). The CDR3 runs 12 residues. V was trimmed by 4 bases and J by 7 bases, leaving 10 bases between them. Germline CDR1 reads MNHNY; CDR2 reads SVGAGI (reference sequence). The CDR3 spells CASSWSGVTQYF. CDR3 nucleotides: TGTGCCAGCAGTTGGTCGGGGGTGACCCAGTACTTC.

The chain joins TRBV20-1 to TRBJ2-7; D perhaps matches TRBD1 (6 bases). This CDR3 region has 11 residues. Germline-derived CDR1 and CDR2 are DFQATT and SNEGSKA (reference sequence). Trimming removed 5 bases at V and 3 bases at J, with 8 bases between. The CDR3 here is CSAVRGYEQYF. In DNA form, the CDR3 reads TGCAGTGCTGTCAGGGGCTACGAGCAGTACTTC.

The chain links TRBV18 to TRBJ1-2; weak D call: TRBD1 (5 bases). The CDR3 is 13 amino acids. Germline CDR1 KGHSH, CDR2 LQKENI. Trimming took off 4 bases at V and 4 bases at J, with 10 bases between the two ends. CDR3 sequence (DNA): TGTGCCAGCTCACAGACAGACGGCTATGGCTACACCTTC. Its translation is CASSQTDGYGYTF.

This clonotype was detected ten times or more. The CDR3 DNA reads TGTGCCAGCACCGGGACGGCGAACACTGAAGCTTTCTTT. Translated: CASTGTANTEAFF. The gene calls are TRBV2 and TRBJ1-1; D perhaps matches TRBD1 (5 bases). Between the trimmed V and J ends, which lost 7 bases and 1 base, there was a span of 10 bases. Germline lookup yields CDR1 SNHLY and CDR2 FYNNEI. This CDR3 is built from 13 residues.

The chain joins TRBV9 to TRBJ2-1, with D tentatively TRBD1 (5 bases). Germline lookup yields CDR1 SGDLS and CDR2 YYNGEE. Trimming pared 6 bases from V and 8 bases from J, leaving 15 bases between. This CDR3 spans 13 amino acids. CDR3 amino acids: CASNPHEGDEQFF. The CDR3 nucleotides are TGTGCCAGCAACCCGCACGAAGGGGATGAGCAGTTCTTC.

This clonotype has ten or more counts. The chain combines TRBV29-1 with TRBJ2-3, with TRBD1 matching 8 bases. The CDR3 loop spans 14 amino acids. V lost 7 bases to trimming and J lost 4 bases; unmatched junction nucleotides: 10. Germline lookup yields CDR1 SQVTM and CDR2 ANQGSEA. The CDR3 is CSALGQGSADTQYF. The CDR3 DNA is TGCAGCGCTCTCGGACAGGGCAGCGCAGATACGCAGTATTTT.

The V gene is TRBV29-1, the J gene TRBJ2-1, with a possible D match to TRBD1 (6 bases). V dropped 7 bases and J dropped 4 bases, with 8 bases sitting between them. Per the germline V gene, CDR1 is SQVTM and CDR2 is ANQGSEA. The length of the CDR3 is 11 residues. CDR3: CSGTGYNEQFF. The CDR3 bases are TGCAGCGGTACAGGGTACAATGAGCAGTTCTTC.

The table lists this clonotype with many counts. This rearrangement joins TRBV30 to TRBJ1-2, with 9 bases fitting TRBD1. After removal of 3 bases from V and 4 bases from J, the junction contained 9 bases not matched to a gene. Germline V CDR1 and CDR2: GTSNPN, SVGIG (reference sequence). This CDR3 contains 15 residues. DNA of the CDR3: TGTGCCTGGAGCGGTGGGGACAGGGCTCTCTATGGCTACACCTTC. It specifies CAWSGGDRALYGYTF.

J is TRBJ2-2 and V is TRBV29-1; D unclear. The CDR3 is 14 residues long. From germline, CDR1 is SQVTM and CDR2 ANQGSEA. The V end was cut by 4 bases, the J end by 1 base, with 10 bases between. The DNA of the CDR3 is TGCAGCGTTGGAGCTAACGGGAACACCGGGGAGCTGTTTTTT. As protein: CSVGANGNTGELFF.

This clonotype was counted at least ten times. V is TRBV6-6 and J is TRBJ1-6; D is possibly TRBD1 (6 bases). There are 18 residues in the CDR3. Between the trimmed V and J ends, which lost 6 bases and 3 bases, there was a span of 21 bases. In germline, CDR1 is MNHNY, CDR2 SVGAGI (reference sequence). The CDR3 DNA follows: TGTGCCAGCAGGGGGGGTGTCCACAGGGAAGGCTATAATTCACCCCTCCACTTT. Translated, it gives CASRGGVHREGYNSPLHF.

This clonotype was seen repeatedly, ten times or more. CDR3 nucleotide sequence: TGCGCCAGCAGCTCGGGACAGGGGAGAAGTATGCCCCTCCACTTT. Its protein is CASSSGQGRSMPLHF. The V gene is TRBV10-2, the J gene TRBJ1-6, with 10 bases matching TRBD1. CDR1 WSHSY and CDR2 SAAADI come from the germline V gene. The CDR3 runs to 15 residues. V was pared by 6 bases and J by 13 bases, with 12 bases of the junction left unmatched.

In regard to this clonotype: A junction boundary mismatches the germline segment, possibly from a read error. This chain connects TRBV7-7 to TRBJ2-5, with D possibly matching TRBD2 (6 bases). Germline-derived CDR1 and CDR2 are SSHAT and FNYEAQ (reference sequence). CDR3 length: 15 residues. The CDR3 sequence: CASSLGAGSQETQYF. The DNA for the CDR3 is TGTGCTAGCAGCTTAGGGGCGGGGAGCCAAGAGACCCAGTACTTC.

The chain is built from TRBV6-6 and TRBJ1-2; 7 bases align to TRBD1. Germline V lookup: CDR1 MNHNY, CDR2 SVGAGI (reference sequence). J gave up 5 bases and V 4 bases, and 10 bases lay outside the gene matches. This CDR3 is 15 amino acids long. The CDR3 bases are TGTGCCAGCAGTTCCCGACAGGGCGGGCTATATGGCTACACCTTC. Translated: CASSSRQGGLYGYTF.

The rearrangement joins TRBV10-3 to TRBJ2-7; 7 bases fit TRBD1. Unmatched junction bases numbered 11, after V lost 7 bases and J lost 2 bases. CDR1 is ENHRY, CDR2 SYGVKD, per germline. This CDR3 region has 15 residues. For the CDR3, the DNA is TGTGCCATCACCAGCGACAGGGTAGCAACCTACGAGCAGTACTTC. It codes for CAITSDRVATYEQYF.

The rearrangement links TRBV18 to TRBJ2-3; TRBD2 matches 16 bases. V was pared by 3 bases and J by 2 bases, with 2 bases of the junction left unmatched. This CDR3 region has 17 residues. Germline lookup yields CDR1 KGHSH and CDR2 LQKENI. This CDR3 reads CASSPGLAGGPTDTQYF. In DNA, the CDR3 is TGTGCCAGCTCACCGGGACTAGCGGGGGGGCCCACAGATACGCAGTATTTT.

This chain uses TRBV9 with TRBJ2-2, with 9 nucleotides matching TRBD2. Germline V gene data show CDR1 as SGDLS and CDR2 as YYNGEE. The CDR3 has 15 amino acids. After removal of 0 bases from V and 4 bases from J, the junction contained 1 base not matched to a gene. The CDR3 DNA reads TGTGCCAGCAGCGTAGGGACTAGCGCCACCGGGGAGCTGTTTTTT. Its protein product is CASSVGTSATGELFF.

This clonotype was seen more than once but under ten times. The chain links TRBV19 to TRBJ2-2; 10 bases map to TRBD2. Losses at the gene ends were 6 bases for V and 4 bases for J; bases not matched to a gene: 5. CDR1 and CDR2 (germline): LNHDA, SQIVND (reference sequence). The CDR3 spans 15 residues. The CDR3 coding sequence is TGTGCCAGTAGGCTAAGCGGGGGGGTCACCGGGGAGCTGTTTTTT. This translates into CASRLSGGVTGELFF.